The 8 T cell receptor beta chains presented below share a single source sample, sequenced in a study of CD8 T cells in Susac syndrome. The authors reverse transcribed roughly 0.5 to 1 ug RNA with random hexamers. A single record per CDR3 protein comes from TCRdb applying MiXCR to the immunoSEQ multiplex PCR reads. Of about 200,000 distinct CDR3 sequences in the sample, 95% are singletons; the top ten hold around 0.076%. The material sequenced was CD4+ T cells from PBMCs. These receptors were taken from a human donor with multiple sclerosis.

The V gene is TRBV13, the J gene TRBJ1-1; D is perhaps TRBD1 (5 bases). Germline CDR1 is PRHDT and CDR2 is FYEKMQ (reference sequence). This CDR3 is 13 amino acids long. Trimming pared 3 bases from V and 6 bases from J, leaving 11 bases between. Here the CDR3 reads CASSFRGAAEAFF. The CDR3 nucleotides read TGTGCCAGCAGCTTCCGAGGGGCCGCTGAAGCTTTCTTT.

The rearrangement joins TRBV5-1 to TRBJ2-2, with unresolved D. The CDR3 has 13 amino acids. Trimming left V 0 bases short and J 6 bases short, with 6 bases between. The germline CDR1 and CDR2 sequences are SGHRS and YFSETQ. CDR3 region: CASSLDGSGELFF. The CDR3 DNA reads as TGCGCCAGCAGCTTGGACGGGTCCGGGGAGCTGTTTTTT.

The CDR3 region is CAWSPGTGGTDTQYF. DNA for the CDR3: TGTGCCTGGAGCCCCGGGACAGGGGGCACAGATACGCAGTATTTT. The rearrangement links TRBV30 to TRBJ2-3; 10 bases are a match to TRBD1. Germline trimming cut 3 bases from V and 1 base from J; bases unmatched to any gene: 4. Germline CDR1 and CDR2: GTSNPN and SVGIG (reference sequence). This CDR3 is 15 amino acids long.

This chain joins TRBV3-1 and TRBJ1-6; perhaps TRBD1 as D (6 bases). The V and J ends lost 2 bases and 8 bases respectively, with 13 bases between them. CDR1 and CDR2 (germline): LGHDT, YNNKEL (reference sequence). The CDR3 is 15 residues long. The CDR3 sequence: CASSQFTGTYSPLHF. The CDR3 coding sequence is TGTGCCAGCAGCCAATTTACCGGGACATATTCACCCCTCCACTTT. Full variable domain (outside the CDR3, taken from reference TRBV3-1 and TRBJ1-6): DTAVSQTPKYLVTQMGNDKSIKCEQNLGHDTMYWYKQDSKKFLKIMFSYNNKELIINETVPNRFSPKSPDKAHLNLHINSLELGDSAVYFCASSQFTGTYSPLHFGNGTRLTVT.

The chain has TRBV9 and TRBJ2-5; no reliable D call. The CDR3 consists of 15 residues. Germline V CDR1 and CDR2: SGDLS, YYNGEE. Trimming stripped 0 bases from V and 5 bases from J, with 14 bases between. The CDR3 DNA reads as TGTGCCAGCAGCGTAGAAGGATTAGAGGTCGAGACCCAGTACTTC. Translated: CASSVEGLEVETQYF.

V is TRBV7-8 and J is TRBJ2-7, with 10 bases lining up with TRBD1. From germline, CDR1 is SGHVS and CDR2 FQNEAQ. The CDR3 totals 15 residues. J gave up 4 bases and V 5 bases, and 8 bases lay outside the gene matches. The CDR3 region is CASSHKTGGGYEQYV. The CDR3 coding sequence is TGTGCCAGCAGCCATAAGACAGGGGGCGGTTACGAGCAGTACGTC.

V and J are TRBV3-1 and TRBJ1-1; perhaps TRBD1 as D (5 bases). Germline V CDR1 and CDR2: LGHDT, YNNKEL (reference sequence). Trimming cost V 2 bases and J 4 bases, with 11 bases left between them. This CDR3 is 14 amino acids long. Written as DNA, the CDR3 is TGTGCCAGCAGCCAACAGGGTAGGTCCACTGAAGCTTTCTTT. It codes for CASSQQGRSTEAFF.

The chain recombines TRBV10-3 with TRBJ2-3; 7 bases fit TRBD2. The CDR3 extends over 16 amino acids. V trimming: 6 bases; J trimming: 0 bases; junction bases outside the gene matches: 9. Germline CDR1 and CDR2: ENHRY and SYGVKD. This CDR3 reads CAISSSGPESTDTQYF. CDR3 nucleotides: TGTGCCATCAGCTCTAGCGGACCGGAGAGCACAGATACGCAGTATTTT.